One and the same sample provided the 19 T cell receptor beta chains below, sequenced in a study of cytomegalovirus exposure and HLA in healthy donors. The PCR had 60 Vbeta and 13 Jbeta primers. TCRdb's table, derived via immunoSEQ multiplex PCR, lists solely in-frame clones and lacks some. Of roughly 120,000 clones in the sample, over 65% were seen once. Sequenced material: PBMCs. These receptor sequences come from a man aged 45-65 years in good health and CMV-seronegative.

CDR3 amino acids: CASRPAGDGNTIYF. Here the CDR3 DNA reads TGTGCCAGCAGACCTGCGGGGGATGGAAACACCATATATTTT. The rearrangement joins TRBV6-5 to TRBJ1-3, with D possibly TRBD1 on 5 matching bases. The CDR3 covers 14 residues. V was clipped by 6 bases and J by 3 bases, with 12 bases between them. Germline CDR1 is MNHEY and CDR2 is SVGAGI.

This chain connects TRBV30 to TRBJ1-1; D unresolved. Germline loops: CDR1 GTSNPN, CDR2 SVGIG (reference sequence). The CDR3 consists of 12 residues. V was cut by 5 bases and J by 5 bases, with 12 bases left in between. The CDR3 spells CAWLLGSTEAFF. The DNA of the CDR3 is TGTGCCTGGCTGCTAGGCAGTACTGAAGCTTTCTTT.

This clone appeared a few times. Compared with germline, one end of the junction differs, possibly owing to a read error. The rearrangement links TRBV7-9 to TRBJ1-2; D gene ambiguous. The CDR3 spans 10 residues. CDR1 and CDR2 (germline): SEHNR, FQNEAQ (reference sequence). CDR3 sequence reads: CSSRSPPVSF. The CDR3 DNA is TGTTCCAGCAGATCCCCCCCGGTCTCCTTC.

This chain's CDR3 is CASSQGSGSSSYEQYF. The CDR3 nucleotides read TGCGCCAGCAGCCAAGGATCAGGCTCATCCTCCTACGAGCAGTACTTC. This sequence joins TRBV4-3 and TRBJ2-7; D is unclear. V was trimmed by 1 base and J by 0 bases, leaving 13 bases between them. The germline V gene encodes CDR1 LGHNA and CDR2 YSLEER. The CDR3 is 16 residues long.

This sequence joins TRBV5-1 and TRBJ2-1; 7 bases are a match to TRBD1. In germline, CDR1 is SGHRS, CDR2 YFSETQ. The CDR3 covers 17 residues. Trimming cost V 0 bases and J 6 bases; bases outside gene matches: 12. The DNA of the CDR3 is TGCGCCAGCAGCTTGGGAGGGGGCATGCCCTATGTCAATGAGCAGTTCTTC. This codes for CASSLGGGMPYVNEQFF.

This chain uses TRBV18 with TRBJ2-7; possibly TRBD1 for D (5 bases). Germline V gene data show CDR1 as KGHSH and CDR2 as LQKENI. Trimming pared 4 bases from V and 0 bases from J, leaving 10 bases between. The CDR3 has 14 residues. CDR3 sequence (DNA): TGTGCCAGCTCACAGGGGTCCCACTCCTACGAGCAGTACGTC. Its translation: CASSQGSHSYEQYV.

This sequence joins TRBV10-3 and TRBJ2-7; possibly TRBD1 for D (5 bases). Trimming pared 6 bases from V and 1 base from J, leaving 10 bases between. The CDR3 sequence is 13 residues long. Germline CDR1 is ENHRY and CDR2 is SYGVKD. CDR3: CAIRQADSYEQYV. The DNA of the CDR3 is TGTGCCATCAGACAGGCCGATTCCTACGAGCAGTACGTC.

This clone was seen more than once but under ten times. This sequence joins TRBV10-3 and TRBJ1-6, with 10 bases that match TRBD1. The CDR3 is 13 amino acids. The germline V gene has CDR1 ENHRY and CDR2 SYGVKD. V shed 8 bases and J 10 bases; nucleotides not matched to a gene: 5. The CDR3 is CAIGQGVDSPLHF. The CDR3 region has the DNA TGTGCCATCGGACAGGGGGTGGACTCACCCCTCCACTTT.

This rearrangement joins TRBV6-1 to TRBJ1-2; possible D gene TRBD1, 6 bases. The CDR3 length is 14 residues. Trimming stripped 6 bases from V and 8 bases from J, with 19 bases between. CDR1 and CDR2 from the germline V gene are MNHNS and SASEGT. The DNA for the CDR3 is TGTGCCAGCAGCCTCGAGTCGATGCAGGGGGGCTACACCTTC. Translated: CASSLESMQGGYTF.

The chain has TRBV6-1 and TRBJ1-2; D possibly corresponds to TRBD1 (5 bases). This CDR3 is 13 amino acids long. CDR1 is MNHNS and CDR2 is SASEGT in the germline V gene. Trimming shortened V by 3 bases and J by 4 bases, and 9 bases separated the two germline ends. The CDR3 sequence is CASSEGRVYGYTF. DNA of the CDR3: TGTGCCAGCAGTGAGGGCAGGGTCTATGGCTACACCTTC.

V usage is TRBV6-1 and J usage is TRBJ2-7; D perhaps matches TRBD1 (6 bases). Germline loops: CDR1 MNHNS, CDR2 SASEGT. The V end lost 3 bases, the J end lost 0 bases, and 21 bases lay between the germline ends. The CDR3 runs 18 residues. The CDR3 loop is CASSEPTNLWGLSYEQYF. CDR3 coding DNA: TGTGCCAGCAGTGAGCCAACCAACCTATGGGGGCTCTCCTACGAGCAGTACTTC.

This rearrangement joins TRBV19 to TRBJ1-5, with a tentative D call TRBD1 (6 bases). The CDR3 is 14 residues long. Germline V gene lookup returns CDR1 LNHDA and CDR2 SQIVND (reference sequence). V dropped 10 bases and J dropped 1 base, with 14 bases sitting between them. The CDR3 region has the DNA TGTGCCACCAGCCCGCAGGGGAGCAATCAGCCCCAGCATTTT. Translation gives CATSPQGSNQPQHF.

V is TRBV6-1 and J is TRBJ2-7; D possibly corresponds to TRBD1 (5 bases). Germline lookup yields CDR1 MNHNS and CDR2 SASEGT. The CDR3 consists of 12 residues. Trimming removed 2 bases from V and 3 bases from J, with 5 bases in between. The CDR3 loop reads CASSEQGYEQYV. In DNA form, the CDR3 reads TGTGCCAGCAGTGAACAGGGCTACGAGCAGTACGTC.

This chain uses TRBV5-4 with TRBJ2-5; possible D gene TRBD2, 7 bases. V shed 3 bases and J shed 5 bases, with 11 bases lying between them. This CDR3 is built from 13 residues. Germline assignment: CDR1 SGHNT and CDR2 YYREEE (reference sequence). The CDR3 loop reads CASSWGGGETQYF. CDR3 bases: TGTGCCAGCAGCTGGGGGGGCGGGGAGACCCAGTACTTC.

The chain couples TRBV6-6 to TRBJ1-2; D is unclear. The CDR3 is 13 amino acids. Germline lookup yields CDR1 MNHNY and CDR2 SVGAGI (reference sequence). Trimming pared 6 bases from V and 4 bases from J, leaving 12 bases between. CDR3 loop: CASRDTDSYGYTF. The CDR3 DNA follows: TGTGCCAGCAGAGACACGGATTCCTATGGCTACACCTTC.

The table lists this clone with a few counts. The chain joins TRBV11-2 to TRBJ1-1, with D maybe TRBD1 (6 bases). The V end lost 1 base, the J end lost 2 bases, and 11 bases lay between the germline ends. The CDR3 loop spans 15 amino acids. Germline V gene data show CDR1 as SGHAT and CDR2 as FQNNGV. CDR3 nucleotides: TGTGCCAGCAGCTTAGTTTCAGGGGTTAACACTGAAGCTTTCTTT. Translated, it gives CASSLVSGVNTEAFF. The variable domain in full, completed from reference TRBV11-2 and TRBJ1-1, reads EAGVAQSPRYKIIEKRQSVAFWCNPISGHATLYWYQQILGQGPKLLIQFQNNGVVDDSQLPKDRFSAERLKGVDSTLKIQPAKLEDSAVYLCASSLVSGVNTEAFFGQGTRLTVV.

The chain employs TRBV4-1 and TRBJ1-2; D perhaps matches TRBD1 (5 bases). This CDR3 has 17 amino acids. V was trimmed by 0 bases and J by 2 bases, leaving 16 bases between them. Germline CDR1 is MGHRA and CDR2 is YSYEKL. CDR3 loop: CASSQDTGGAINYGYTF. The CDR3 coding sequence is TGCGCCAGCAGCCAAGATACGGGAGGGGCAATCAACTATGGCTACACCTTC.

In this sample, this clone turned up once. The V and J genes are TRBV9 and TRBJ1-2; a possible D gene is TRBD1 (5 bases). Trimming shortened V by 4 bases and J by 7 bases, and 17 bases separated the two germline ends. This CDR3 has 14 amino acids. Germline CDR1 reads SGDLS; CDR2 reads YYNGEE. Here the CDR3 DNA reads TGTGCCAGCAGCCCCGATGGGGCTAGCGGTGGCTACACCTTC. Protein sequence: CASSPDGASGGYTF.

For the CDR3, the DNA is TGCGCCAGCAGTTACGGACAGGGAAGGTCTGAGACCCAGTACTTC. This sequence encodes CASSYGQGRSETQYF. The gene calls are TRBV5-1 and TRBJ2-5; 8 bases map to TRBD1. This CDR3 region has 15 residues. V was clipped by 5 bases and J by 5 bases; unmatched bases: 11. Germline V gene sequence: CDR1 SGHRS, CDR2 YFSETQ.